This T cell receptor (beta chain) is from a study of blood T cell repertoires in COVID-19. CDR3 length: 15 residues. V shed 8 bases and J 3 bases; nucleotides not matched to a gene: 10. CDR1 and CDR2 (germline): SGHVS, FNYEAQ. The protocol was immunoSEQ multiplex PCR, while the TCRdb copy is restricted to in-frame clones and leaves out a portion. The profile shows a few hundred thousand clones, around 90% of them singletons. This receptor was obtained from a person between 18 and 30 years old with COVID-19, enrolled during active disease. The chain joins TRBV7-6 to TRBJ2-3, with TRBD2 matching over 8 bases. The sample taken for sequencing was peripheral blood. In DNA form, the CDR3 reads TGTGCCAGCGGAAAAAGCGGGAGCGGGACAGATACGCAGTATTTT. It yields the protein CASGKSGSGTDTQYF.